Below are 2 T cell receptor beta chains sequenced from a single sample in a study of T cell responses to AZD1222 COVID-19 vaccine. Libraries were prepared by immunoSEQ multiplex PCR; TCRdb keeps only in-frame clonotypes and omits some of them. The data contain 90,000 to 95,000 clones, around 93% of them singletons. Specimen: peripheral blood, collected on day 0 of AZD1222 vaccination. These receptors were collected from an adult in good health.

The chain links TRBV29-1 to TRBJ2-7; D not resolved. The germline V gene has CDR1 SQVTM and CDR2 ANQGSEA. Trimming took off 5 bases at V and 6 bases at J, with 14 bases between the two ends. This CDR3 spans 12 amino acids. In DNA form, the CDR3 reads TGCAGCGTTTCCGGCGGTCTTCGCGAGCAGTACTTC. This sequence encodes CSVSGGLREQYF.

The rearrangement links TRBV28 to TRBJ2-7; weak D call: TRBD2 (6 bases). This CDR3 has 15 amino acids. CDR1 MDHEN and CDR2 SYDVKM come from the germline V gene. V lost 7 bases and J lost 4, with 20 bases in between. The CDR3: CASTSEGGGRYEQYF. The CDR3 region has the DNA TGTGCCAGCACCTCTGAGGGCGGAGGGCGGTACGAGCAGTACTTC.